Listed below are T cell receptor beta chains from one sample, sequenced in a study of blood T cell repertoires in COVID-19. The method was immunoSEQ multiplex PCR; TCRdb's version includes in-frame clones alone and lacks a portion of them. The sample includes roughly 19,000 clones, around 88% seen only once; the top ten take roughly 5.3%. Sequenced material: PBMCs or T cells enriched from blood (not recorded which). The receptors were gathered from a woman aged 25-40 years who had recovered from COVID-19. Each CDR3 is given with its conserved first and last residue. Each record gives: CDR3 DNA, CDR3 protein, J gene, D gene, V gene, clone size. D genes are given only for firm matches. Size is omitted from some rows. Given values are once, few, many or a class for expanded clones.

CDR3 DNA: TGTGCCAGCAGCCCTAGCGCTCGCACAGATACGCAGTATTTT; CDR3 protein: CASSPSARTDTQYF; J gene: TRBJ2-3; D gene: NA; V gene: TRBV3-1/TRBV3-2; clone size: once
CDR3 DNA: TGCGCCAGCAGCCCCCCCGGGGGGTACAATGAGCAGTTCTTC; CDR3 protein: CASSPPGGYNEQFF; J gene: TRBJ2-1; D gene: TRBD2; V gene: TRBV5-1; clone size: NA
CDR3 DNA: TGTGCCAGCTCACCACATGTCCAGGGGGAGCTGTTTTTT; CDR3 protein: CASSPHVQGELFF; J gene: TRBJ2-2; D gene: NA; V gene: TRBV18; clone size: NA
CDR3 DNA: TGTGCCAGCAGCGGCCCAGGGGGAGGCACCGGGGAGCTGTTTTTT; CDR3 protein: CASSGPGGGTGELFF; J gene: TRBJ2-2; D gene: NA; V gene: TRBV7-3; clone size: NA
CDR3 DNA: TGTGCCAGCAGCGCGGGACAGGCAGGTCAGCCCCAGCATTTT; CDR3 protein: CASSAGQAGQPQHF; J gene: TRBJ1-5; D gene: TRBD1; V gene: TRBV9; clone size: NA
CDR3 DNA: TGCGCCAGCAGCCAAGGACGAGGGGGTGAAAAACTGTTTTTT; CDR3 protein: CASSQGRGGEKLFF; J gene: TRBJ1-4; D gene: NA; V gene: TRBV4-3; clone size: NA
CDR3 DNA: TGTGCCACCAGTGATACGACTAGCGGGGGGGCCAGGTCGGATACGCAGTATTTT; CDR3 protein: CATSDTTSGGARSDTQYF; J gene: TRBJ2-3; D gene: TRBD2; V gene: TRBV24-1; clone size: NA
CDR3 DNA: TGTGCCAGCAGCGTGAGCCGCCACGACTCTGGGGCCAACGTCCTGACTTTC; CDR3 protein: CASSVSRHDSGANVLTF; J gene: TRBJ2-6; D gene: NA; V gene: TRBV9; clone size: NA
CDR3 DNA: TGTGCCAGCAGCGCAGGGGGCGTTGCGGCTGAAGCTTTCTTT; CDR3 protein: CASSAGGVAAEAFF; J gene: TRBJ1-1; D gene: TRBD1; V gene: TRBV9; clone size: NA
CDR3 DNA: TGTGCCAGCAGCCCAAGGACATCAACTAATGAAAAACTGTTTTTT; CDR3 protein: CASSPRTSTNEKLFF; J gene: TRBJ1-4; D gene: NA; V gene: TRBV11-2; clone size: NA
CDR3 DNA: TGTGCCAGCAGCTCCCTTAGCGGGGGCGGTACCGGGGAGCTGTTTTTT; CDR3 protein: CASSSLSGGGTGELFF; J gene: TRBJ2-2; D gene: TRBD2; V gene: TRBV7-6; clone size: once
CDR3 DNA: TGTGCCATCAGCGGATCAGGGGGCCCAGAGACCCAGTACTTC; CDR3 protein: CAISGSGGPETQYF; J gene: TRBJ2-5; D gene: TRBD1; V gene: TRBV10-3; clone size: NA
CDR3 DNA: TGCGCCAGCAGCAAAACTTTGGGACAGGGACCAGATACGCAGTATTTT; CDR3 protein: CASSKTLGQGPDTQYF; J gene: TRBJ2-3; D gene: TRBD1; V gene: TRBV5-1; clone size: NA
CDR3 DNA: TGTGCCAGTAGTAGCCAGGACAGCTATGGCTACACCTTC; CDR3 protein: CASSSQDSYGYTF; J gene: TRBJ1-2; D gene: NA; V gene: TRBV19; clone size: NA
CDR3 DNA: TGTGCCAGCAGCAAAAGCGGGGCGGACCAAGAGACCCAGTACTTC; CDR3 protein: CASSKSGADQETQYF; J gene: TRBJ2-5; D gene: TRBD2; V gene: TRBV7-3; clone size: NA
CDR3 DNA: TGTGCCAGCAGTTGGGCAGGGGAGGGATCCCAGCCCCAGCATTTT; CDR3 protein: CASSWAGEGSQPQHF; J gene: TRBJ1-5; D gene: NA; V gene: TRBV6-5; clone size: NA
CDR3 DNA: TGTGCCAGCAGCTTAAGGGAGGGGGATACGCAGTATTTT; CDR3 protein: CASSLREGDTQYF; J gene: TRBJ2-3; D gene: TRBD2; V gene: TRBV7-3; clone size: NA